This T cell receptor (beta chain) was captured in a study of CD8+CD57+ T cells in acquired aplastic anemia. Whole-study context: The mean DNA yield obtained from sorted CD4+ and CD8+ cells came to roughly 3.4 ug.

Study results and caveats: The CD8+ Simpson's diversity of patients and controls was not significantly different.

CDR3 and TCR beta VDJ profiling relied on a genomic DNA template. TCRdb ran MiXCR on the reads and lists one entry per CDR3 protein. Of 150,000 to 200,000 distinct CDR3 sequences in the sample, just under 45% were seen once. CDR1 MNHNS and CDR2 SASEGT come from the germline V gene. CDR3 length: 13 amino acids. V gave up 6 bases and J gave up 1 base, with 7 bases separating them. Of note for this clonotype: Its matching antigen is unknown.

This clonotype originated in a human donor in good health. The chain has TRBV6-1 and TRBJ1-5; D is unresolved. Sequenced material: sorted CD4+, CD8+, or CD8+CD57+ T cells (not recorded which) from PBMCs. CDR3 bases: TGTGCCAGCAGCAGCAGGAGCAATCAGCCCCAGCATTTT. Translated: CASSSRSNQPQHF.